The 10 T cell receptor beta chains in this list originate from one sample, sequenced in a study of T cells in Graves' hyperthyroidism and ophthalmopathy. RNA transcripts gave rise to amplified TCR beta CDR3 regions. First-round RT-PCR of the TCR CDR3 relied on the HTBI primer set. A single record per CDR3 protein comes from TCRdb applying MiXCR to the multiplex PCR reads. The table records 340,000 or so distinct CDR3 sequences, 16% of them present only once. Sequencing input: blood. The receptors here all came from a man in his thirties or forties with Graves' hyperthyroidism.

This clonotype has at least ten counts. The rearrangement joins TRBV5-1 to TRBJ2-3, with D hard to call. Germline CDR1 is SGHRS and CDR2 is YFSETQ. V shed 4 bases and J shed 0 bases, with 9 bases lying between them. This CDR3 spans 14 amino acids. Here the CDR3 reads CASSPSLSTDTQYF. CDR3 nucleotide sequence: TGCGCCAGCAGCCCGTCCCTTAGCACAGATACGCAGTATTTT.

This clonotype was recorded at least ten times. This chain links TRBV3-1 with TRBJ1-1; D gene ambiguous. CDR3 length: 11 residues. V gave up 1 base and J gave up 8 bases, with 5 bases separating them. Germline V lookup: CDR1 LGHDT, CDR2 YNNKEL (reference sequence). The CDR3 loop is CASSQGQEAFF. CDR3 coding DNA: TGTGCCAGCAGCCAAGGTCAGGAAGCTTTCTTT. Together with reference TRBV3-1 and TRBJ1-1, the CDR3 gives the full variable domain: DTAVSQTPKYLVTQMGNDKSIKCEQNLGHDTMYWYKQDSKKFLKIMFSYNNKELIINETVPNRFSPKSPDKAHLNLHINSLELGDSAVYFCASSQGQEAFFGQGTRLTVV.

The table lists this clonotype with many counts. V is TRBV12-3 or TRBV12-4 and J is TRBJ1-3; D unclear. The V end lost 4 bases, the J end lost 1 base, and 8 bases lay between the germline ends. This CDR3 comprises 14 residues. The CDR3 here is CASSSLGSGNTIYF. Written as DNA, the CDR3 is TGTGCCAGCAGTTCCCTGGGGTCTGGAAACACCATATATTTT.

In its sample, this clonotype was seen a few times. The CDR3 bases are TGTGCCACCAGCAGAGACGAGATAACGCAGTATTTT. Encoded protein: CATSRDEITQYF. This chain joins TRBV15 and TRBJ2-3; no clear D. V was cut by 0 bases and J by 9 bases, with 7 bases left in between. Germline assignment: CDR1 LNHNV and CDR2 YYDKDF (reference sequence). CDR3 length equals 12 residues.

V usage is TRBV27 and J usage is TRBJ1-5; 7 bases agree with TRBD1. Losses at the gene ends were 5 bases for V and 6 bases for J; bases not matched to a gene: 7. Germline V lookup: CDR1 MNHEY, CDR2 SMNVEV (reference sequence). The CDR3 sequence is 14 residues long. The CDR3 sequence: CASSPRQGLQPQHF. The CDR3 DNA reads TGTGCCAGCAGTCCTAGACAGGGACTTCAGCCCCAGCATTTT.

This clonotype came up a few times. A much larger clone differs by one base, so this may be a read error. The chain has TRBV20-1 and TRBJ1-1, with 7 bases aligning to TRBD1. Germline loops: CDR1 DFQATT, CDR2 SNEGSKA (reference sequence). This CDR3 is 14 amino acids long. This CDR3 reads CSASSLTGNAEAFF. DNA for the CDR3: TGCAGTGCTAGCAGCCTGACAGGGAACGCTGAAGCTTTCTTT.

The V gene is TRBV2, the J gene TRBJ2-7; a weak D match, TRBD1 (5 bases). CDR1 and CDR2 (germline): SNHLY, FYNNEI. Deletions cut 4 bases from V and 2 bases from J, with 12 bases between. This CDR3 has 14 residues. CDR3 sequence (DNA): TGTGCCAGCAGTGGGGCAGGGAACACCTACGAGCAGTACTTC. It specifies CASSGAGNTYEQYF.

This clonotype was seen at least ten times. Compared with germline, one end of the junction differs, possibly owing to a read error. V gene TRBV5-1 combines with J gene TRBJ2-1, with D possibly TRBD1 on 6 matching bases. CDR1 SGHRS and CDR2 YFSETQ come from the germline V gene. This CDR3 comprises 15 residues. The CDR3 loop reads CASSRTELGYNGQFF. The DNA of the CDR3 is TGCGCCAGCAGCCGGACAGAATTGGGGTATAATGGGCAGTTCTTC.

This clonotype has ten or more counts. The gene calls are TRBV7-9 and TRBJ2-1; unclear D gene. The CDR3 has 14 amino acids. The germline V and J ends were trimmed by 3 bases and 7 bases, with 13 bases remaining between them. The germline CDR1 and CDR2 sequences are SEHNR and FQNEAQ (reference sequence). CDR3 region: CASSFIRAGNEQFF. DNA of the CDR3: TGTGCCAGCAGCTTTATTCGGGCCGGGAATGAGCAGTTCTTC.

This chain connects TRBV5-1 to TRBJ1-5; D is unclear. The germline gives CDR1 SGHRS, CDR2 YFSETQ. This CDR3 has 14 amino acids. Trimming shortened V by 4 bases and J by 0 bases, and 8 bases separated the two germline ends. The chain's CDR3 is CASSPDGSNQPQHF. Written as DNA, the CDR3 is TGCGCCAGCAGCCCGGACGGTAGCAATCAGCCCCAGCATTTT.